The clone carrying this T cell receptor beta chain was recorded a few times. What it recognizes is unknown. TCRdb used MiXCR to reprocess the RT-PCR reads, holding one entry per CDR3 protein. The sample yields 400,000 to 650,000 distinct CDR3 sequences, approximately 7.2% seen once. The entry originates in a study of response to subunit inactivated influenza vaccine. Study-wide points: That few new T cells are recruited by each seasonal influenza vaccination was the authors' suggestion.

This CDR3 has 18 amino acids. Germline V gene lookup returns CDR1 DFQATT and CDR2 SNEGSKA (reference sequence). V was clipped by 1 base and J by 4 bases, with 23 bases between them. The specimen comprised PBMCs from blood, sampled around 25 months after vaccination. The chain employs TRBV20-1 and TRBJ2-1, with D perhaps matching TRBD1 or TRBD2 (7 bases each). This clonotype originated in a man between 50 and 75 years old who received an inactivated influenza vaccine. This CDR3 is CSARGDFAGDRDYNEQFF. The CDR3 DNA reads TGCAGTGCTAGAGGTGATTTCGCGGGGGACAGAGATTACAATGAGCAGTTCTTC.